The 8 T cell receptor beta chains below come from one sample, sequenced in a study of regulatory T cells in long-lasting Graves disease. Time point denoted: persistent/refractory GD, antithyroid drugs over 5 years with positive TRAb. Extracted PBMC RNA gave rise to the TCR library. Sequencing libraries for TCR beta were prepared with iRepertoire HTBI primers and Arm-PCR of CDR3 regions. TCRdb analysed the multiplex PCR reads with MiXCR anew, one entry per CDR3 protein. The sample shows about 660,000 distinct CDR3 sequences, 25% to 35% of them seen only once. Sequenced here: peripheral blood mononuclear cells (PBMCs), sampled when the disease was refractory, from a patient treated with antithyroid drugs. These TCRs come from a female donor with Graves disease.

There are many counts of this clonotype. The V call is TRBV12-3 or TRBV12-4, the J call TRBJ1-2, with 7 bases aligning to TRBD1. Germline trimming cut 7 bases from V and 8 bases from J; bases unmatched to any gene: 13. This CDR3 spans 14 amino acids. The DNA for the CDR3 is TGTGCCAGCATTACGACAGGGATGGGCATGGGCTACACCTTC. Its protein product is CASITTGMGMGYTF.

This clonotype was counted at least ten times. The CDR3 DNA is TGTGCCAGCAGCCCCGGACAGGTTAGCAATCAGCCCCAGCATTTT. This encodes CASSPGQVSNQPQHF. This chain joins TRBV6-1 and TRBJ1-5, with 7 bases lining up with TRBD1. CDR1 is MNHNS, CDR2 SASEGT, per germline. This CDR3 has 15 residues. The V and J ends lost 6 bases and 0 bases, in that order; junction bases with no gene match: 5.

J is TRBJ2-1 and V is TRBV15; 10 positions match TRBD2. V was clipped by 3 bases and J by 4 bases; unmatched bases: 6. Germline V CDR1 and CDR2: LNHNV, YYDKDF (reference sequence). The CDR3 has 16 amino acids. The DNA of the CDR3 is TGTGCCACCAGCAGCTTGGGACTAGCGTCATACAATGAGCAGTTCTTC. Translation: CATSSLGLASYNEQFF. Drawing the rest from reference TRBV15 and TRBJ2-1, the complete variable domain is DAMVIQNPRYQVTQFGKPVTLSCSQTLNHNVMYWYQQKSSQAPKLLFHYYDKDFNNEADTPDNFQSRRPNTSFCFLDIRSPGLGDTAMYLCATSSLGLASYNEQFFGPGTRLTVL.

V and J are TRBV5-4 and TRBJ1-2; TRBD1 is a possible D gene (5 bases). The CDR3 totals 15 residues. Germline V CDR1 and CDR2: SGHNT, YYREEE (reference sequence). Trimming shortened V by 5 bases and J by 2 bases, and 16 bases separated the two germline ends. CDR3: CASRSSKDTNYGYTF. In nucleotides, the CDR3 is TGTGCCAGCAGATCATCCAAGGACACGAACTATGGCTACACCTTC.

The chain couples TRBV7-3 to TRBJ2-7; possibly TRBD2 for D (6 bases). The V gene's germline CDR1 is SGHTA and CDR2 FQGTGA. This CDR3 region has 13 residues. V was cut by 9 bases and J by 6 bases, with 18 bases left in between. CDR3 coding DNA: TGTGCCAGTTCAAATAGCGGATTGGCCGAGCAGTACTTC. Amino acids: CASSNSGLAEQYF.

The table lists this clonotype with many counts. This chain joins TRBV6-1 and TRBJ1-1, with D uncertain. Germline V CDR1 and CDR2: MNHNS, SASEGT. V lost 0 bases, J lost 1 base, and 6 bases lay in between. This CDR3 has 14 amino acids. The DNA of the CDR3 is TGTGCCAGCAGTGAAGCATGGGAGAACACTGAAGCTTTCTTT. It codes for CASSEAWENTEAFF.

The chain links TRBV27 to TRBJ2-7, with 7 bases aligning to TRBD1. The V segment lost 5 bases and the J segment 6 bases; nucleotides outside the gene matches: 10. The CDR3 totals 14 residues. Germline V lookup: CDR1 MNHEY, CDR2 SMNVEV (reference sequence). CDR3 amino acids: CASSLLRQGFEQYF. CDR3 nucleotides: TGTGCCAGCAGTCTCCTCCGACAGGGCTTCGAGCAGTACTTC.

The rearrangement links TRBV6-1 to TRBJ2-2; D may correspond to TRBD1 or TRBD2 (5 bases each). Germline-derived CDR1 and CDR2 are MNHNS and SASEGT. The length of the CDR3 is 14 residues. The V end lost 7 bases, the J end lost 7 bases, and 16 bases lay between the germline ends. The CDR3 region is CASTHGALDGELFF. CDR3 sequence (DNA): TGTGCCAGCACCCACGGGGCCCTAGACGGGGAGCTGTTTTTT.